This T cell receptor beta chain stems from a study of T-cell reconstitution after alpha-beta-depleted transplantation in children. Preparing the TCRbeta library involved the use of unique molecular identifiers. Each CDR3 protein gets one entry after TCRdb re-called the PCR reads with MiXCR. The sample lists some 500,000 distinct CDR3 sequences; around 19% were seen once. Looked up from germline, CDR1 is SEHNR and CDR2 is FQNEAQ (reference sequence). The CDR3 spans 14 residues. The sample consisted of PBMCs from the stem cell graft donor, taken from the stem cell graft. The receptor's source is a human donor who donated a stem cell graft to a child with acute lymphoblastic leukemia. The chain recombines TRBV7-9 with TRBJ2-1, with a tentative D call TRBD2 (7 bases). The CDR3 bases are TGTGCGTGGGGGGGCTCGAGCTCCTACAATGAGCAGTTCTTC. This codes for CAWGGSSSYNEQFF.